This TCR beta chain is drawn from a study of blood T cell repertoires in COVID-19. Germline-derived CDR1 and CDR2 are WSHSY and SAAADI. The V gene end was trimmed by 3 bases and the J gene end by 6 bases; junction bases not matched to a gene: 3. There are 15 residues in the CDR3. The assay was immunoSEQ multiplex PCR, and TCRdb's table has in-frame clones only and misses some. The table has over 85,000 clones, about 75% seen once. The chain is built from TRBV10-2 and TRBJ2-3, with 13 bases that match TRBD2. The sequenced sample was peripheral blood. The origin of this receptor is a woman older than 75 with active or convalescent COVID-19. The CDR3 sequence is CASSETSGRADTQYF. The CDR3 DNA follows: TGCGCCAGCAGTGAAACTAGCGGGAGGGCCGATACGCAGTATTTT.